This T cell receptor delta chain came from a study of gamma-delta chains in newborns, infants, children. With CATT, TCRdb re-called clones from the reads. The sample includes about 3,800 delta-chain clones, about 4.3% of them seen just once. J was trimmed by 4 bases and V by 2 bases; bases with no gene match: 5. The CDR3 spans 14 residues. Per germline, CDR1 GEAIGNYY and CDR2 EKD. This clone was picked up a small number of times. One base away lies a much larger clone, so this may be a sequencing read error. The origin of this receptor is a child who was a newborn, infant or young child, either healthy, febrile or measles-vaccinated (not recorded which). V usage is TRDV2 and J usage is TRDJ1; 8 bases align to TRDD3. Source material: blood. The CDR3 DNA is TGTGCCTGTGACAGACTGGGGGCTATCGATAAACTCATCTTT. Translation gives CACDRLGAIDKLIF.